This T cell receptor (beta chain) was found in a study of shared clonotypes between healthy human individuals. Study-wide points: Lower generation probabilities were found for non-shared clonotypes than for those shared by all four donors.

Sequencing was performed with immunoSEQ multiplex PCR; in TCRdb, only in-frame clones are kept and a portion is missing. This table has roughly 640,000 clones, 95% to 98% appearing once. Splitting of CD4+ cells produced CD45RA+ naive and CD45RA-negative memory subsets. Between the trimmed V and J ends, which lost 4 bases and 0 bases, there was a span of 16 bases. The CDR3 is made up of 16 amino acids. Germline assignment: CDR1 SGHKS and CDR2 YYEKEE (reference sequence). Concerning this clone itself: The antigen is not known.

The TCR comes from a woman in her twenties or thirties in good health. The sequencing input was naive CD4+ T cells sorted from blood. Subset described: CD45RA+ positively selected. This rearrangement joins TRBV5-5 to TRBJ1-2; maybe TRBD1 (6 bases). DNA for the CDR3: TGTGCCAGCAGCACCGGGACATCTGGGGCTAACTATGGCTACACCTTC. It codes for CASSTGTSGANYGYTF.